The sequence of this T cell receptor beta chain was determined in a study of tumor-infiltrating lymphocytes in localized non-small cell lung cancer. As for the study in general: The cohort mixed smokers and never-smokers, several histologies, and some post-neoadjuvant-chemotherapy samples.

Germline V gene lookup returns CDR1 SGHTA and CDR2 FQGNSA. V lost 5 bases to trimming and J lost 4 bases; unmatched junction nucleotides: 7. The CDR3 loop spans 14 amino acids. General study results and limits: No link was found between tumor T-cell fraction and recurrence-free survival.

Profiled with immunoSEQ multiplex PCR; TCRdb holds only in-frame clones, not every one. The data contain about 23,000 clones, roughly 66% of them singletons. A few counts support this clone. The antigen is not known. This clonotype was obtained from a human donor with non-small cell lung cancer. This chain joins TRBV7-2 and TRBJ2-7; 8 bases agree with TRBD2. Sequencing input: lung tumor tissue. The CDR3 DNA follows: TGTGCCAGCAGCATCCCGGGGGGGCATTACGAGCAGTACTTC. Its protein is CASSIPGGHYEQYF.